One and the same sample provided the 5 T cell receptor beta chains below, sequenced in a study of T cell responses to AZD1222 COVID-19 vaccine. Profiling relied on immunoSEQ multiplex PCR, and the TCRdb table lists in-frame clones only, not all of them. The sample has under 200,000 clones, more than 90% seen once. Sequences were derived from peripheral blood, sampled on day 0 of AZD1222 vaccination. Receptors originate from an adult in good health.

The chain couples TRBV27 to TRBJ2-3; 8 nucleotides agree with TRBD2. After removal of 0 bases from V and 7 bases from J, the junction contained 3 bases not matched to a gene. There are 14 residues in the CDR3. CDR1 is MNHEY and CDR2 is SMNVEV in the germline V gene (reference sequence). CDR3 in amino acids: CASSLSRTSNTQYF. DNA of the CDR3: TGTGCCAGCAGTTTATCAAGGACTAGCAATACGCAGTATTTT.

This clone was picked up one time. The chain recombines TRBV19 with TRBJ1-1, with D maybe TRBD1 (6 bases). Between the trimmed V and J ends, which lost 4 bases and 3 bases, there was a span of 6 bases. Germline V gives CDR1 LNHDA, CDR2 SQIVND (reference sequence). The CDR3 loop spans 12 amino acids. The CDR3 sequence: CASSRTDTEAFF. The CDR3, as DNA: TGTGCCAGTAGTAGGACAGACACTGAAGCTTTCTTT.

This clone was seen just once. The V call is TRBV24-1, the J call TRBJ2-3; 7 bases are shared with TRBD2. Looked up from germline, CDR1 is KGHDR and CDR2 is SFDVKD. The V and J ends lost 5 bases and 2 bases, in that order; junction bases with no gene match: 12. This CDR3 is built from 17 residues. For the CDR3, the DNA is TGTGCCACCAGTGTATCTGAGCGGGGCCCGATCACAGATACGCAGTATTTT. Its translation: CATSVSERGPITDTQYF.

This chain links TRBV19 with TRBJ1-2; no definite D call. The CDR3 consists of 14 residues. Germline V lookup: CDR1 LNHDA, CDR2 SQIVND (reference sequence). V was clipped by 5 bases and J by 2 bases, with 12 bases between them. The CDR3 sequence: CASSVTGTNYGYTF. The CDR3 DNA sequence: TGTGCCAGTAGTGTGACGGGTACGAACTATGGCTACACCTTC.

The genes are TRBV6-6 and TRBJ2-2; D gene uncertain. Germline V CDR1 and CDR2: MNHNY, SVGAGI (reference sequence). This CDR3 region has 13 residues. Trimming took 0 bases from V and 4 from J, leaving 3 bases between them. This CDR3 is CASSYSATGELFF. The CDR3 nucleotides read TGTGCCAGCAGTTACTCGGCCACCGGGGAGCTGTTTTTT.